This T cell receptor (beta chain) was retrieved from a study of T cell changes during pregnancy in multiple sclerosis. Only in-frame clones appear in the TCRdb table, and some are missing; sequencing was by immunoSEQ multiplex PCR. This table holds tens of thousands of clones, roughly 90% found once. The V gene lost 7 bases and the J gene lost 10 bases, with 16 bases spanning the gap. The CDR3 contains 13 residues. Germline CDR1 is SGHVS and CDR2 is FQNEAQ. The sample here was peripheral blood, taken in the third trimester of pregnancy. This TCR was sampled from a female donor with multiple sclerosis, enrolled in a pregnancy study. The rearrangement links TRBV7-8 to TRBJ1-4; D not certain. This CDR3 reads CASTGGPGIKLFF. For the CDR3, the DNA is TGTGCCAGCACCGGAGGTCCGGGGATAAAACTGTTTTTT.